This record covers a single T cell receptor beta chain. These data belong to a study of response to subunit inactivated influenza vaccine. Using its own MiXCR run on the RT-PCR reads, TCRdb lists one record per CDR3 protein. The sample holds fewer than 700,000 distinct CDR3 sequences, roughly 13% seen once. CDR3 size: 14 residues. With V trimmed by 4 bases and J by 7 bases, 10 bases remained unmatched. Germline V gene lookup returns CDR1 SGHTA and CDR2 FQGNSA. The V call is TRBV7-2, the J call TRBJ2-7, with TRBD1 matching over 7 bases. The clonotype comes from a man aged 45-65 years who received an inactivated influenza vaccine. Here the sequenced sample was PBMCs from blood, taken more than 35 days after vaccination. CDR3 nucleotides: TGTGCCAGCAGCTCGGACAGGCGACACCAGGAGCAGTACTTC. Its translation: CASSSDRRHQEQYF. Using reference TRBV7-2 and TRBJ2-7 for the parts outside the CDR3, the full variable domain is GAGVSQSPSNKVTEKGKDVELRCDPISGHTALYWYRQSLGQGLEFLIYFQGNSAPDKSGLPSDRFSAERTGGSVSTLTIQRTQQEDSAVYLCASSSDRRHQEQYFGPGTRLTVT.